The 14 T cell receptor beta chains in this list originate from one sample, sequenced in a study of T cell responses to AZD1222 COVID-19 vaccine. The repertoire was sequenced with immunoSEQ multiplex PCR; TCRdb's copy has only in-frame clones and lacks some. In the table there are around 150,000 clones, 92% of which are singletons. The sample was peripheral blood, taken 28 days after the second AZD1222 dose. Receptors were obtained from an adult who received the AZD1222 COVID-19 vaccine.

V gene TRBV6-1 combines with J gene TRBJ2-3, with a possible D match to TRBD2 (5 bases). Germline V gene data show CDR1 as MNHNS and CDR2 as SASEGT. Trimming removed 2 bases from V and 0 bases from J, with 6 bases in between. This CDR3 is built from 14 residues. The CDR3 DNA reads TGTGCCAGCAGTGAACCTAGCAGCACAGATACGCAGTATTTT. It specifies CASSEPSSTDTQYF.

The rearrangement links TRBV4-1 to TRBJ1-2, with a tentative D call TRBD1 (5 bases). V was clipped by 1 base and J by 5 bases, with 17 bases between them. From germline, CDR1 is MGHRA and CDR2 YSYEKL. There are 16 residues in the CDR3. CDR3 sequence: CASSQVGGTVGYGYTF. The CDR3 DNA is TGCGCCAGCAGCCAAGTGGGAGGGACCGTGGGTTATGGCTACACCTTC.

This sequence joins TRBV29-1 and TRBJ2-1; D ambiguous. The CDR3 contains 14 residues. Germline V gene sequence: CDR1 SQVTM, CDR2 ANQGSEA. Trimming removed 7 bases at V and 7 bases at J, with 20 bases between. The CDR3 DNA is TGCAGCGGACGTAGGACCTTGTTCGCAAATGAGCAGTTCTTC. It yields the protein CSGRRTLFANEQFF.

This rearrangement joins TRBV14 to TRBJ2-7; D gene uncertain. This CDR3 spans 14 amino acids. In germline, CDR1 is SGHDN, CDR2 FVKESK. The germline V and J ends were trimmed by 1 base and 6 bases, with 13 bases remaining between them. The CDR3 is CASSQVPYYSEQYF. CDR3 bases: TGTGCCAGCAGCCAAGTTCCCTACTACAGCGAGCAGTACTTC.

The chain joins TRBV27 to TRBJ1-6; D unclear. The CDR3 runs to 13 residues. Germline V CDR1 and CDR2: MNHEY, SMNVEV (reference sequence). Trimming took off 0 bases at V and 10 bases at J, with 7 bases between the two ends. The DNA of the CDR3 is TGTGCCAGCAGTTTATCCCCTAGATCACCCCTCCACTTT. This codes for CASSLSPRSPLHF.

This clone was seen only a few times. The chain couples TRBV7-2 to TRBJ2-6, with TRBD2 as a possible D gene (5 bases). Germline V CDR1 and CDR2: SGHTA, FQGNSA. Trimming cost V 1 base and J 0 bases, with 10 bases left between them. The CDR3 loop spans 17 amino acids. The CDR3 loop reads CASSLVAGLSGANVLTF. DNA for the CDR3: TGTGCCAGCAGCTTAGTTGCGGGCCTCTCTGGGGCCAACGTCCTGACTTTC.

V and J are TRBV14 and TRBJ2-2; 8 bases fit TRBD2. The junction had 4 bases not matched to a gene; V was cut back by 3 bases and J by 4 bases. The CDR3 loop spans 15 amino acids. CDR1 and CDR2 from the germline V gene are SGHDN and FVKESK. The CDR3 loop is CASSHTSGGTGELFF. DNA of the CDR3: TGTGCCAGCAGCCACACTAGCGGAGGCACCGGGGAGCTGTTTTTT.

The rearrangement joins TRBV30 to TRBJ2-2; 8 bases line up with TRBD1. V shed 0 bases and J 6 bases; nucleotides not matched to a gene: 9. The germline CDR1 and CDR2 sequences are GTSNPN and SVGIG (reference sequence). CDR3 length equals 16 residues. This CDR3 is CAWSVRTGILAGELFF. The CDR3 bases are TGTGCCTGGAGTGTAAGGACAGGGATTCTAGCCGGGGAGCTGTTTTTT. Full variable domain (remainder filled in from reference TRBV30 and TRBJ2-2): SQTIHQWPATLVQPVGSPLSLECTVEGTSNPNLYWYRQAAGRGLQLLFYSVGIGQISSEVPQNLSASRPQDRQFILSSKKLLLSDSGFYLCAWSVRTGILAGELFFGEGSRLTVL.

The V and J genes are TRBV5-6 and TRBJ2-1; 7 bases are shared with TRBD1. Germline loops: CDR1 SGHDT, CDR2 YYEEEE. V lost 4 bases and J lost 0; bases outside the gene matches: 4. The CDR3 length is 15 residues. The CDR3, as DNA: TGTGCCAGCAGCGGGGGACAGCCCTCCTACAATGAGCAGTTCTTC. Protein: CASSGGQPSYNEQFF.

The V call is TRBV5-1, the J call TRBJ2-1; D gene ambiguous. V shed 4 bases and J shed 0 bases, with 8 bases lying between them. Germline V gene data show CDR1 as SGHRS and CDR2 as YFSETQ. The CDR3 is made up of 14 amino acids. CDR3 nucleotides: TGCGCCAGCAGCCTATATAGCTCCTACAATGAGCAGTTCTTC. This translates into CASSLYSSYNEQFF.

The chain couples TRBV10-3 to TRBJ2-7; a weak D match, TRBD1 (5 bases). The CDR3 is 14 residues long. Trimming cost V 3 bases and J 3 bases, with 12 bases left between them. In germline, CDR1 is ENHRY, CDR2 SYGVKD. CDR3 nucleotides: TGTGCCATCAGTGATGTGAAGGGGCTCTACGAGCAGTACTTC. As protein: CAISDVKGLYEQYF.

The chain uses TRBV27 and TRBJ2-5; 9 nucleotides align to TRBD1. V was pared by 4 bases and J by 7 bases, with 4 bases of the junction left unmatched. Germline CDR1 MNHEY, CDR2 SMNVEV (reference sequence). CDR3 length: 13 residues. CDR3 in amino acids: CASSSGQGVTQYF. DNA for the CDR3: TGTGCCAGCAGTTCGGGACAGGGAGTGACCCAGTACTTC.

The DNA for the CDR3 is TGTGCCAGCAGTGGGACAGAGTCAGAGGCCTCCTACGAGCAGTACTTC. Translated, it gives CASSGTESEASYEQYF. V gene TRBV2 combines with J gene TRBJ2-7, with D possibly being TRBD1 (6 bases). V lost 4 bases, J lost 0 bases, and 16 bases lay in between. Looked up from germline, CDR1 is SNHLY and CDR2 is FYNNEI. CDR3 length: 16 residues.

This sequence joins TRBV11-3 and TRBJ2-5, with unresolved D. CDR3 length: 15 amino acids. Germline CDR1 reads SGHNT; CDR2 reads YENEEA. V dropped 1 base and J dropped 1 base, with 10 bases sitting between them. The CDR3 DNA reads as TGTGCCAGCAGCTTAGCCCTAGGACCCCAAGAGACCCAGTACTTC. This gives the protein CASSLALGPQETQYF.